The 9 T cell receptor beta chains listed next were all sequenced from one sample in a study of T cells after yellow fever vaccination. Via MiXCR, TCRdb re-called the 5' RACE reads, giving one row per CDR3 protein. The sample has around 500,000 distinct CDR3 sequences, 20% to 25% seen once. The source was PBMCs, collected about 21 days after the first yellow fever vaccination. Every receptor here comes from a man younger than 30 who received the YFV17D yellow fever vaccine.

There are a few counts of this clonotype. The chain uses TRBV7-8 and TRBJ2-7, with 10 bases aligning to TRBD1. The CDR3 is made up of 15 amino acids. CDR1 is SGHVS, CDR2 FQNEAQ, per germline. Trimming removed 5 bases from V and 1 base from J; junction bases left unmatched: 5. CDR3 in amino acids: CASSLDRGGSYEQYV. The CDR3 nucleotides are TGTGCCAGCAGCCTGGACAGGGGGGGGTCCTACGAGCAGTACGTC.

The chain recombines TRBV4-2 with TRBJ1-1; 10 nucleotides agree with TRBD1. This CDR3 comprises 16 residues. The ends lost 0 bases at V and 5 bases at J; junction bases unmatched: 6. Germline V gene sequence: CDR1 LGHNA, CDR2 YNFKEQ. The CDR3 region is CASSQEFWGQGTEAFF. The CDR3 DNA reads as TGTGCCAGCAGCCAAGAATTTTGGGGACAGGGGACTGAAGCTTTCTTT.

This clonotype was counted only a few times. The DNA of the CDR3 is TGTGCCAGCAGTTCTCCGGGACAGGGAGGGGGTACAGATACGCAGTATTTT. Translating it yields CASSSPGQGGGTDTQYF. The genes are TRBV28 and TRBJ2-3; 9 nucleotides agree with TRBD1. The CDR3 consists of 17 residues. V was pared by 4 bases and J by 3 bases, with 11 bases of the junction left unmatched. Germline-derived CDR1 and CDR2 are MDHEN and SYDVKM.

V usage is TRBV7-8 and J usage is TRBJ2-3, with 11 nucleotides matching TRBD2. The V gene's germline CDR1 is SGHVS and CDR2 FQNEAQ. After removal of 4 bases from V and 6 bases from J, the junction contained 6 bases not matched to a gene. The CDR3 is 15 amino acids. The CDR3 DNA reads TGTGCCAGCAGCTATAGCGGGGGGGATCCGGATACGCAGTATTTT. Its translation is CASSYSGGDPDTQYF.

The chain uses TRBV5-1 and TRBJ1-6; D ambiguous. CDR1 and CDR2 (germline): SGHRS, YFSETQ. Trimming removed 4 bases at V and 10 bases at J, with 12 bases between. There are 13 residues in the CDR3. DNA for the CDR3: TGCGCCAGCAGCAACTCCCCGGAGTCACCCCTCCACTTT. It is translated as CASSNSPESPLHF. The variable domain in full, completed from reference TRBV5-1 and TRBJ1-6, reads KAGVTQTPRYLIKTRGQQVTLSCSPISGHRSVSWYQQTPGQGLQFLFEYFSETQRNKGNFPGRFSGRQFSNSRSEMNVSTLELGDSALYLCASSNSPESPLHFGNGTRLTVT.

The rearrangement joins TRBV18 to TRBJ2-7; tentative D call: TRBD1 (5 bases). V lost 3 bases, J lost 4 bases, and 16 bases lay in between. CDR1 is KGHSH, CDR2 LQKENI, per germline. This CDR3 contains 15 residues. CDR3: CASSPYESGQYEQYV. The CDR3, as DNA: TGTGCCAGCTCACCGTATGAGTCAGGGCAGTACGAGCAGTACGTC.

In this sample, this clonotype turned up a few times. V usage is TRBV9 and J usage is TRBJ1-2, with D perhaps matching TRBD1 (5 bases). Germline CDR1 and CDR2: SGDLS and YYNGEE. V was cut by 3 bases and J by 4 bases, with 16 bases left in between. The CDR3 runs 15 residues. The CDR3 DNA reads as TGTGCCAGCAGCGGGAGTCCCGGGGACCTCTATGGCTACACCTTC. This encodes CASSGSPGDLYGYTF.

This clonotype turned up a few times. The J gene is TRBJ2-5, the V gene TRBV15; the D gene is possibly TRBD2 (7 bases). Per germline, CDR1 LNHNV and CDR2 YYDKDF (reference sequence). V lost 8 bases and J 2 bases, leaving 12 bases between the germline ends. The CDR3 runs to 13 residues. As DNA, the CDR3 is TGTGCCACCGGGAGGGGGAGACAAGAGACCCAGTACTTC. Its translation: CATGRGRQETQYF. The full variable domain, rest sourced from reference TRBV15 and TRBJ2-5, is DAMVIQNPRYQVTQFGKPVTLSCSQTLNHNVMYWYQQKSSQAPKLLFHYYDKDFNNEADTPDNFQSRRPNTSFCFLDIRSPGLGDTAMYLCATGRGRQETQYFGPGTRLLVL.

This clonotype was seen a handful of times. The J gene is TRBJ1-1, the V gene TRBV25-1, with D tentatively TRBD1 (5 bases). Between the trimmed V and J ends, which lost 6 bases and 7 bases, there was a span of 9 bases. Germline V lookup: CDR1 MGHDK, CDR2 SYGVNS. This CDR3 contains 11 residues. CDR3 bases: TGTGCCAGCAGAGGACATTATGAAGCTTTCTTT. Translated, it gives CASRGHYEAFF.